The present TCR beta chain was sequenced within a study of blood T cells in healthy people across ages. This CDR3 is built from 17 residues. Germline V gene lookup returns CDR1 ENHRY and CDR2 SYGVKD. V lost 3 bases and J 5 bases, leaving 22 bases between the germline ends. General study points: Estimated diversity across one million T cells was deemed an underestimate.

Primers used in a second PCR of roughly 7 to 11 cycles were a sample-barcoded 5' primer and a J-beta primer mix. With 12 random nucleotides, a template-switch adaptor tagged each individual cDNA molecule. TCRdb reprocessed the 5' RACE reads via MiXCR and lists one record per CDR3 protein. The sample holds approximately 780,000 distinct CDR3 sequences, approximately 24% seen once. The sample, about 9.7 milliliters of peripheral blood, was drawn from each donor. Details on this clonotype: Its antigen is undetermined.

These data also formed part of another study, on T cells of mothers and their children.

V is TRBV10-3 and J is TRBJ1-1; perhaps TRBD1 as D (6 bases). Sequenced input: blood. The clonotype was recovered from a boy aged 5-17 years in good health. The DNA of the CDR3 is TGTGCCATCAGTGAAGGGGTACAGGGTGGGGAAGGAACTGAAGCTTTCTTT. Protein sequence: CAISEGVQGGEGTEAFF.